This entry is about one TCR beta chain. This specimen comes from a study of T cells in narcolepsy. The V gene's germline CDR1 is MNHNS and CDR2 SASEGT. This CDR3 contains 14 residues. V shed 6 bases and J shed 4 bases, with 12 bases lying between them. Assay: immunoSEQ multiplex PCR; the TCRdb copy retains only in-frame clones and omits some. The table records some 30,000 clones, 87% of them present only once. The TCR originated in a human donor in good health. The chain uses TRBV6-1 and TRBJ1-4, with no clear D. The sample comprised memory (CD45RA-) CD4+ T cells from blood. CDR3 protein: CASRAQAFNEKLFF. The CDR3 region has the DNA TGTGCCAGCAGGGCCCAGGCGTTTAATGAAAAACTGTTTTTT.